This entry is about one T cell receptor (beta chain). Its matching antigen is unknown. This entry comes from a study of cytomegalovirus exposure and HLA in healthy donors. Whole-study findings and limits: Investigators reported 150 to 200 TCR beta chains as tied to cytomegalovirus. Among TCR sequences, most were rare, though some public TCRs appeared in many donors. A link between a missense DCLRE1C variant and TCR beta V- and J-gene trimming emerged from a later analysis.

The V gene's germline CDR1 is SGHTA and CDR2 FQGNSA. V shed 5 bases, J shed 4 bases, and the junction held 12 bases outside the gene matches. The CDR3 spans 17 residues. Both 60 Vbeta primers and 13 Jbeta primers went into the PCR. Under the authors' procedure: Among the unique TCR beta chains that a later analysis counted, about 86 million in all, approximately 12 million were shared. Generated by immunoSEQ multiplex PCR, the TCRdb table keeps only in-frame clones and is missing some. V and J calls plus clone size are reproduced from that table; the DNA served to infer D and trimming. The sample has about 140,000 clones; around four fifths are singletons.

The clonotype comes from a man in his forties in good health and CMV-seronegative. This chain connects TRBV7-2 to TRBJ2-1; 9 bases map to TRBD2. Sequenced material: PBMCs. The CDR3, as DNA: TGTGCCAGCAGCCCTAGGCGACTAGCGGAGGGGTACAATGAGCAGTTCTTC. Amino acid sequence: CASSPRRLAEGYNEQFF.